These T cell receptor beta chains were read from a single sample in a study of identical twins. TCRdb re-called the 5' RACE reads through MiXCR, storing one row per CDR3 protein. Here the sample spans approximately 690,000 distinct CDR3 sequences, approximately 6% being singletons. Sequenced: naive T cells sorted from blood. These TCRs come from a man between 18 and 35 years old in good health. Each CDR3 is given with its conserved first and last residue. A D gene is named only where the DNA matches it firmly. Clone size is shown for a subset of rows, as once, few, many or a class of expanded clone.

abundance	j_gene	d_gene	v_gene	CDR3aa	CDR3nt
many	TRBJ2-3	NA	TRBV7-9	CASSITLTDTQYF	TGTGCCAGCAGCATAACCCTTACAGATACGCAGTATTTT
NA	TRBJ2-7	NA	TRBV15	CATSASGGGYEQYF	TGTGCCACCAGTGCTAGCGGAGGGGGCTACGAGCAGTACTTC
NA	TRBJ2-2	TRBD2	TRBV6-5	CASSLTSGITGELFF	TGTGCCAGCAGTTTAACTAGCGGGATAACCGGGGAGCTGTTTTTT
few	TRBJ2-1	NA	TRBV24-1	CATSAELGNEQFF	TGTGCCACCAGTGCAGAGTTAGGTAATGAGCAGTTCTTC
NA	TRBJ2-7	TRBD1	TRBV6-2/TRBV6-3	CASRQQGAQGVPEQYF	TGTGCCAGCAGACAACAGGGGGCGCAAGGAGTGCCCGAGCAGTACTTC
many	TRBJ2-7	TRBD2	TRBV10-3	CAISGRDYPYEQYF	TGTGCCATCAGTGGCCGGGACTATCCCTACGAGCAGTACTTC
few	TRBJ2-3	NA	TRBV6-8	CASSYTDTNPHTDTQYF	TGTGCCAGCAGTTACACGGACACTAACCCTCACACAGATACGCAGTATTTT
few	TRBJ2-5	NA	TRBV21-1	CASSKARSWDRGEETQYF	TGTGCCAGCAGCAAAGCACGGAGTTGGGACCGCGGTGAAGAGACCCAGTACTTC
few	TRBJ2-3	NA	TRBV20-1	CSARDARGGSSTDTQYF	TGCAGTGCTAGAGACGCTAGGGGGGGGTCTAGCACAGATACGCAGTATTTT
NA	TRBJ2-7	TRBD2	TRBV11-2	CASSPRGLAGPAYEQYF	TGTGCCAGCAGCCCCCGGGGACTAGCGGGTCCGGCCTACGAGCAGTACTTC
many	TRBJ1-5	TRBD1	TRBV2	CASSGTTGTASNQPQHF	TGTGCCAGCAGTGGGACCACCGGGACAGCTAGCAATCAGCCCCAGCATTTT
many	TRBJ2-2	TRBD2	TRBV12-3/TRBV12-4	CASSPTSGSTGELFF	TGTGCCAGCAGTCCCACTAGCGGGAGCACCGGGGAGCTGTTTTTT
NA	TRBJ2-7	TRBD2	TRBV12-3/TRBV12-4	CASSLIAGLAYEQYF	TGTGCCAGCAGTTTAATAGCGGGACTAGCCTACGAGCAGTACTTC
many	TRBJ2-2	NA	TRBV12-5	CASAPTFANTGELFF	TGTGCTAGTGCCCCCACGTTCGCGAACACCGGGGAGCTGTTTTTT
NA	TRBJ2-6	NA	TRBV7-8	CASSRPGFSGANVLTF	TGTGCCAGCAGCCGACCCGGCTTCTCTGGGGCCAACGTCCTGACTTTC
many	TRBJ1-2	TRBD1	TRBV5-1	CASSLGDRAGYGYTF	TGCGCCAGCAGCTTGGGCGACAGGGCCGGCTATGGCTACACCTTC
many	TRBJ2-1	NA	TRBV4-3	CASSQDSPVYEQFF	TGCGCCAGCAGCCAAGACAGTCCGGTTTATGAGCAGTTCTTC
many	TRBJ1-2	NA	TRBV12-3/TRBV12-4	CASSLGGVDGYTF	TGTGCCAGCAGTTTGGGGGGAGTAGATGGCTACACCTTC
few	TRBJ2-2	TRBD2	TRBV6-5	CASSYVAGGRTGELFF	TGTGCCAGCAGTTACGTGGCGGGAGGACGGACCGGGGAGCTGTTTTTT
NA	TRBJ1-1	NA	TRBV19	CASSISAGQNTEAFF	TGTGCCAGTAGTATAAGTGCGGGACAGAACACTGAAGCTTTCTTT
NA	TRBJ2-1	NA	TRBV20-1	CSTPGRSSYNEQFF	TGCAGTACTCCGGGACGAAGCTCCTACAATGAGCAGTTCTTC
many	TRBJ2-7	NA	TRBV6-5	CASSYSGTTYEQYF	TGTGCCAGCAGTTACTCGGGGACCACCTACGAGCAGTACTTC
many	TRBJ2-7	TRBD2	TRBV19	CASSIGLAGRYEQYF	TGTGCCAGTAGTATTGGTCTAGCGGGGCGCTACGAGCAGTACTTC
many	TRBJ1-4	TRBD1	TRBV5-1	CASSLGTGLNEKLFF	TGCGCCAGCAGCTTGGGGACAGGCCTAAATGAAAAACTGTTTTTT
few	TRBJ1-4	NA	TRBV5-1	CASSLQDRGGSEKLFF	TGCGCCAGCAGCTTACAAGACCGCGGGGGGAGTGAAAAACTGTTTTTT
few	TRBJ2-3	TRBD1	TRBV28	CASSLPGTGGLTQYF	TGTGCCAGCAGTTTGCCCGGGACAGGGGGATTGACGCAGTATTTT
few	TRBJ2-1	TRBD2	TRBV5-6	CASSLAGGYGEQFF	TGTGCCAGCAGCTTAGCGGGAGGGTACGGTGAGCAGTTCTTC
many	TRBJ2-2	NA	TRBV12-3/TRBV12-4	CASRVLTPNTGELFF	TGTGCCAGCAGAGTCCTGACTCCGAACACCGGGGAGCTGTTTTTT
few	TRBJ2-1	TRBD2	TRBV12-3/TRBV12-4	CASTGTSGSREQFF	TGTGCCAGCACCGGGACTAGCGGGAGCCGTGAGCAGTTCTTC
few	TRBJ2-2	NA	TRBV29-1	CSAIGGPGTGELFF	TGCAGCGCAATAGGGGGGCCGGGCACCGGGGAGCTGTTTTTT
NA	TRBJ1-2	TRBD1	TRBV27	CASSPSPGTGNGYTF	TGTGCCAGCAGTCCATCCCCCGGGACAGGGAACGGCTACACCTTC
many	TRBJ2-3	NA	TRBV12-3/TRBV12-4	CASSPGHTATDTQYF	TGTGCCAGCAGTCCCGGACACACCGCCACAGATACGCAGTATTTT
few	TRBJ1-2	TRBD1	TRBV6-5	CASSYRLTGGHYGYTF	TGTGCCAGCAGTTACCGGTTGACAGGGGGCCACTATGGCTACACCTTC
NA	TRBJ1-2	NA	TRBV5-1	CASSPDSLLYGYTF	TGCGCCAGCAGCCCGGACAGCTTGCTTTATGGCTACACCTTC
many	TRBJ2-2	NA	TRBV24-1	CATGAASNTGELFF	TGTGCCACAGGGGCAGCCTCGAACACCGGGGAGCTGTTTTTT
NA	TRBJ2-5	NA	TRBV4-3	CASSQEPTQETQYF	TGCGCCAGCAGCCAGGAACCCACCCAAGAGACCCAGTACTTC
many	TRBJ2-1	NA	TRBV12-3/TRBV12-4	CASSLSSYGNEQFF	TGTGCCAGCAGTTTGAGTAGCTACGGCAATGAGCAGTTCTTC